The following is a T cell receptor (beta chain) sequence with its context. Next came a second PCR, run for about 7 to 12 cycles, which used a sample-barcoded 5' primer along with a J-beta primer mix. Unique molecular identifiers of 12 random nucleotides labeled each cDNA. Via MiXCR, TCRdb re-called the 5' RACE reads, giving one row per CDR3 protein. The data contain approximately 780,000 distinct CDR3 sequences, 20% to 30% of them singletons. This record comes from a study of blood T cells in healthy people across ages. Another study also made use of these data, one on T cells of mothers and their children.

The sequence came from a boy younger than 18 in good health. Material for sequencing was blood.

The CDR3 here is CSASPGTYEQYF. In DNA, the CDR3 is TGCAGTGCTAGCCCGGGTACCTACGAGCAGTACTTC. This chain links TRBV20-1 with TRBJ2-5; D gene uncertain. The end of the DNA is better explained by TRBJ2-7, so the J call may be wrong. This CDR3 region has 12 residues. Per the germline V gene, CDR1 is DFQATT and CDR2 is SNEGSKA (reference sequence).